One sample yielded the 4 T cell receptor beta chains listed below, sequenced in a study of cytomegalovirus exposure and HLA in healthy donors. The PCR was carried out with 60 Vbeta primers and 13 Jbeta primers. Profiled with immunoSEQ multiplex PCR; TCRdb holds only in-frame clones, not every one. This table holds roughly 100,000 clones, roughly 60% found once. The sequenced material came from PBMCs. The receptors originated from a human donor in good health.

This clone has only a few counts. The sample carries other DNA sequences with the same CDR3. CDR3 bases: TGTGCCAGCAGTTCCCCGGGACAGGGGCACTATGGCTACACCTTC. It codes for CASSSPGQGHYGYTF. The rearrangement links TRBV28 to TRBJ1-2; TRBD1 matches at 10 bases. This CDR3 is built from 15 residues. V dropped 4 bases and J dropped 3; count of bases not matched to a gene: 5. CDR1 is MDHEN and CDR2 is SYDVKM in the germline V gene.

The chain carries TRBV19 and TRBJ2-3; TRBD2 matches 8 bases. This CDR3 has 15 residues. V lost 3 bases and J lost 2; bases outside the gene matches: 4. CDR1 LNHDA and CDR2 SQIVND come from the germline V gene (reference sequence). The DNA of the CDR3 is TGTGCCAGTAGTATGGTAGCGGGACCCACAGATACGCAGTATTTT. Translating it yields CASSMVAGPTDTQYF.

CDR3 DNA sequence: TGCGCCAGCAGCCAAGAAAAGGAGGGGGACAGGAGGAACACTGAAGCTTTCTTT. The encoded protein is CASSQEKEGDRRNTEAFF. This chain links TRBV4-1 with TRBJ1-1, with 8 bases lining up with TRBD1. This CDR3 is 18 amino acids long. The germline CDR1 and CDR2 sequences are MGHRA and YSYEKL. Trimming at V came to 0 bases and at J to 1 base, leaving 10 bases not matched to a gene.

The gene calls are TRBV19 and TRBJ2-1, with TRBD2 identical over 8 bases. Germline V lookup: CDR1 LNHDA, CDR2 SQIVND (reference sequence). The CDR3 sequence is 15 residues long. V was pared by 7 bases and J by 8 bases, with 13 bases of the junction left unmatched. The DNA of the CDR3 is TGTGCCAGTACCGAGGTCGCGGGGGGCCGGGATGAGCAGTTCTTC. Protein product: CASTEVAGGRDEQFF.